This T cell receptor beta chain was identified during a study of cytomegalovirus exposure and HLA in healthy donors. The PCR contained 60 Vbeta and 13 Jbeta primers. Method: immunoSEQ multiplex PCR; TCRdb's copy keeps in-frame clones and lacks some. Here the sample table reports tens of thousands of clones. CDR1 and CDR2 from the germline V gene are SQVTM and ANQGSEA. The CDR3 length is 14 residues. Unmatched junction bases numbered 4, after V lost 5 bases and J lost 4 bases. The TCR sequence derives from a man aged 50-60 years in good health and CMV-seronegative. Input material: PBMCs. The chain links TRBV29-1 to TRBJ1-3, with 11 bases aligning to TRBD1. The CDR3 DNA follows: TGCAGCGTTATCGGGACAGGGGGAGGAAACACCATATATTTT. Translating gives CSVIGTGGGNTIYF.